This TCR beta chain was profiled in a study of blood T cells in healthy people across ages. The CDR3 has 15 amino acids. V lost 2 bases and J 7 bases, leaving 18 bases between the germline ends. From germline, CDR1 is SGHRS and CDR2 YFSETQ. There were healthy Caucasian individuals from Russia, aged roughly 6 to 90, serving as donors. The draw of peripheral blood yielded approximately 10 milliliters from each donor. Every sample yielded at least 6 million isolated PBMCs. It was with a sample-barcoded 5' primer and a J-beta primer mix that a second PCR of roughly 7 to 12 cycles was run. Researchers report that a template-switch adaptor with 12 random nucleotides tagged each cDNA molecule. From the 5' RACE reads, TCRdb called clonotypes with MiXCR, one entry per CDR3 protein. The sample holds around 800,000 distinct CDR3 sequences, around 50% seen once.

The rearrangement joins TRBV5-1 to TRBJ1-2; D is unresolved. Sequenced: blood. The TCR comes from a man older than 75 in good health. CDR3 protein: CASSLNKPRERGYTF. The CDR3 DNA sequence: TGCGCCAGCAGCTTAAATAAACCCCGTGAGCGTGGCTACACCTTC.